These 11 T cell receptor beta chains were sequenced from one sample in a study of T cells in Graves' hyperthyroidism and ophthalmopathy. Amplified TCR beta CDR3 regions derived from RNA transcripts. In the first-round RT-PCR of the TCR CDR3, the HTBI primer set was used. A single record per CDR3 protein comes from TCRdb applying MiXCR to the multiplex PCR reads. The data show around 300,000 distinct CDR3 sequences, 13% seen once. The sample taken for sequencing was blood. Receptors originate from a woman in her 30s with Graves' hyperthyroidism that later progressed to Graves' ophthalmopathy.

This clonotype was seen repeatedly, ten times or more. The chain couples TRBV4-1 to TRBJ2-5, with 7 bases matching TRBD1. This CDR3 is built from 16 residues. The junction had 10 bases not matched to a gene; V was cut back by 3 bases and J by 3 bases. Germline CDR1 and CDR2: MGHRA and YSYEKL. DNA for the CDR3: TGCGCCAGCAGCCATACCACGGGACAGAGAGAAGAGACCCAGTACTTC. Protein sequence: CASSHTTGQREETQYF.

This clonotype came up a few times. The chain uses TRBV6-1 and TRBJ1-2, with 11 bases fitting TRBD1. Germline V gives CDR1 MNHNS, CDR2 SASEGT. V was clipped by 6 bases and J by 4 bases; unmatched bases: 7. The CDR3 length is 15 residues. The CDR3 DNA sequence: TGTGCCAGCAGAAAAGGACAGGGGGCAAGCTATGGCTACACCTTC. Its protein is CASRKGQGASYGYTF.

This clonotype was recorded many times. This sequence joins TRBV12-3 or TRBV12-4 and TRBJ2-7; 11 nucleotides agree with TRBD1. The CDR3 consists of 19 residues. V shed 5 bases, J shed 2 bases, and the junction held 17 bases outside the gene matches. The CDR3 DNA reads as TGTGCCAGCAGTCCAATTTCGATTGGGACAGGGGGTCGGCCCTACGAGCAGTACTTC. Its translation is CASSPISIGTGGRPYEQYF.

This clonotype was seen many times. This chain uses TRBV5-5 with TRBJ2-1; 16 bases line up with TRBD2. CDR3 length: 22 residues. J lost 9 bases, V lost 0 bases, and 21 bases had no gene match. Germline V gene data show CDR1 as SGHKS and CDR2 as YYEKEE (reference sequence). The chain's CDR3 is CASSLAIFVTPGLAGGPVEQFF. In DNA form, the CDR3 reads TGTGCCAGCAGCTTGGCCATTTTCGTCACTCCGGGACTAGCGGGAGGGCCGGTTGAGCAGTTCTTC.

This sequence joins TRBV4-2 and TRBJ1-2; D is uncertain. V shed 1 base and J shed 7 bases, with 7 bases lying between them. Germline V gene sequence: CDR1 LGHNA, CDR2 YNFKEQ. The CDR3 totals 12 residues. The CDR3 is CASSQGTRGYTF. The DNA of the CDR3 is TGTGCCAGCAGCCAAGGGACGCGTGGCTACACCTTC.

This clonotype was counted a few times. This sequence joins TRBV27 and TRBJ1-2; D gene uncertain. The CDR3 runs 15 residues. Germline V CDR1 and CDR2: MNHEY, SMNVEV (reference sequence). V lost 0 bases to trimming and J lost 8 bases, with 16 bases between them. The CDR3 region is CASSLSGVAVLGYTF. CDR3 sequence (DNA): TGTGCCAGCAGTTTATCTGGGGTTGCCGTGTTGGGCTACACCTTC.

This chain's CDR3 is CSVTSGVLQETQYF. Here the CDR3 DNA reads TGCAGCGTAACTAGCGGGGTACTACAAGAGACCCAGTACTTC. V is TRBV20-1 and J is TRBJ2-5; 10 nucleotides line up with TRBD2. The germline V gene encodes CDR1 DFQATT and CDR2 SNEGSKA (reference sequence). The CDR3 runs to 14 residues.

This clonotype was detected many times. The chain uses TRBV24-1 and TRBJ2-1; D might be TRBD1 (6 bases). Germline V CDR1 and CDR2: KGHDR, SFDVKD. V was clipped by 1 base and J by 6 bases, with 12 bases between them. The CDR3 length is 15 residues. The CDR3 DNA follows: TGTGCCACCAGTGATTTCGTGGGACAAGGCAATGAGCAGTTCTTC. Its protein is CATSDFVGQGNEQFF.

This clonotype was observed many times. This chain links TRBV28 with TRBJ1-6; D possibly corresponds to TRBD1 (6 bases). CDR1 and CDR2 from the germline V gene are MDHEN and SYDVKM. Trimming left V 6 bases short and J 7 bases short, with 13 bases between. The CDR3 has 14 amino acids. The CDR3 spells CASRTTGVNSPLHF. CDR3 coding DNA: TGTGCCAGCAGGACGACAGGAGTCAATTCACCCCTCCACTTT.

In the case of this clonotype: A read error may explain this, as a much larger clone is one base away. The gene calls are TRBV6-5 and TRBJ1-4; maybe TRBD1 (5 bases). CDR3 size: 14 residues. The germline gives CDR1 MNHEY, CDR2 SVGAGI. V was cut by 9 bases and J by 8 bases, with 19 bases left in between. The CDR3 loop is CARKLERGSEKLFF. The CDR3 coding sequence is TGTGCCAGAAAGTTAGAACGGGGGAGCGAAAAACTGTTTTTT.

In its sample, this clonotype was seen a few times. This chain links TRBV9 with TRBJ2-1, with a possible D match to TRBD1 (6 bases). The length of the CDR3 is 17 residues. V was cut by 4 bases and J by 0 bases, with 17 bases left in between. Per germline, CDR1 SGDLS and CDR2 YYNGEE. The CDR3 region is CASSPEQGVGSYNEQFF. CDR3 DNA sequence: TGTGCCAGCAGCCCGGAACAGGGAGTAGGCTCCTACAATGAGCAGTTCTTC. Full variable domain (outside the CDR3, taken from reference TRBV9 and TRBJ2-1): DSGVTQTPKHLITATGQRVTLRCSPRSGDLSVYWYQQSLDQGLQFLIQYYNGEERAKGNILERFSAQQFPDLHSELNLSSLELGDSALYFCASSPEQGVGSYNEQFFGPGTRLTVL.